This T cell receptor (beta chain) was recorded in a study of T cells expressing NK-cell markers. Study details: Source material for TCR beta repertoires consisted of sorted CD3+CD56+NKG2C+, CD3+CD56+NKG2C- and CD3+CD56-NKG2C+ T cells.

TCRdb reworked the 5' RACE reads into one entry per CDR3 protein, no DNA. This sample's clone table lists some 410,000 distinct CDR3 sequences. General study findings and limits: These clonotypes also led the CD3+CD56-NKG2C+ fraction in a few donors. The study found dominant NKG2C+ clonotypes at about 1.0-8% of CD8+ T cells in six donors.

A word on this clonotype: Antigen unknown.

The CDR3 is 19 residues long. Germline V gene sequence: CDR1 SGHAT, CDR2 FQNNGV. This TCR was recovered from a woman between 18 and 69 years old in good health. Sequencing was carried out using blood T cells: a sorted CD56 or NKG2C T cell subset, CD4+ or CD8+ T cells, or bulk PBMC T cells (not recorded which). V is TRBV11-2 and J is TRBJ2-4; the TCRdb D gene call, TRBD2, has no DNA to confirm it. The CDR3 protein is CASSLVLASGRIAKNIQYF.